This T cell receptor (beta chain) was captured in a study of OX40 agonist ivuxolimab in advanced cancers. About the study: Patients in the trial were receiving intravenous ivuxolimab every 2 weeks, at doses of 0.01 to 10 mg/kg.

The assay was immunoSEQ multiplex PCR, and TCRdb's table has in-frame clones only and misses some. This table has 65,000 or so clones, roughly 87% appearing once. V shed 4 bases and J shed 7 bases, with 5 bases lying between them. CDR3 length: 11 amino acids. Germline CDR1 is SGHAT and CDR2 is FQNNGV. V gene TRBV11-2 combines with J gene TRBJ2-4; possibly TRBD1 or TRBD2 for D (5 bases each). The material sequenced was CD4+ or CD8+ T cells sorted from blood, taken in a trial of the OX40 agonist ivuxolimab. The sequence came from an adult with an advanced solid tumor such as melanoma, head and neck, liver or kidney cancer. The CDR3 region has the DNA TGTGCCAGCAGCTGGGGGAACATTCAGTACTTC. Encoded protein: CASSWGNIQYF.